These 24 T cell receptor beta chains came from one sample sequenced in a study of T cell responses to AZD1222 COVID-19 vaccine. The table came from immunoSEQ multiplex PCR; TCRdb's copy has only in-frame clones and leaves some out. Among about 76,000 clones listed, nearly 90% were seen once. The sequenced sample was peripheral blood, obtained on day 0 of AZD1222 vaccination. The receptors were sampled from an adult in good health.

This clone occurred once. This chain links TRBV7-8 with TRBJ2-5; D may match TRBD1 or TRBD2 (5 bases each). From germline, CDR1 is SGHVS and CDR2 FQNEAQ. The CDR3 consists of 14 residues. Trimming pared 6 bases from V and 4 bases from J, leaving 15 bases between. The DNA of the CDR3 is TGTGCCAGCAGTTCCAGGGACCCGAGAGAGACCCAGTACTTC. The encoded protein is CASSSRDPRETQYF.

The rearrangement joins TRBV5-1 to TRBJ2-2; 8 nucleotides line up with TRBD1. Germline CDR1 is SGHRS and CDR2 is YFSETQ. V was clipped by 1 base and J by 3 bases; unmatched bases: 5. The CDR3 is 16 residues long. Here the CDR3 DNA reads TGCGCCAGCAGCTTGAGGAGACAGGGGTACACCGGGGAGCTGTTTTTT. Translated: CASSLRRQGYTGELFF.

The V and J genes are TRBV9 and TRBJ2-3, with D maybe TRBD2 (6 bases). This CDR3 contains 15 residues. From germline, CDR1 is SGDLS and CDR2 YYNGEE. Trimming removed 4 bases at V and 2 bases at J, with 14 bases between. The CDR3 protein is CASSQRLEPTDTQYF. The CDR3 bases are TGTGCCAGCAGCCAACGACTAGAACCCACAGATACGCAGTATTTT.

V and J are TRBV6-5 and TRBJ1-2; TRBD1 agrees at 7 bases. The CDR3 is made up of 13 amino acids. V lost 6 bases, J lost 2 bases, and 3 bases stayed unmatched. Germline lookup yields CDR1 MNHEY and CDR2 SVGAGI. The CDR3 DNA reads TGTGCCAGCAGGCCGACAGGGAACTATGGCTACACCTTC. It translates to CASRPTGNYGYTF.

The J gene is TRBJ2-7, the V gene TRBV12-3 or TRBV12-4; D ambiguous. Trimming removed 1 base at V and 0 bases at J, with 4 bases between. The CDR3 is made up of 13 amino acids. CDR3 sequence reads: CASSLGASYEQYF. CDR3 nucleotides: TGTGCCAGCAGTTTAGGTGCCTCCTACGAGCAGTACTTC.

The V gene is TRBV19, the J gene TRBJ2-1; 10 nucleotides match TRBD2. The V gene end was trimmed by 3 bases and the J gene end by 9 bases; junction bases not matched to a gene: 11. This CDR3 has 16 residues. Germline CDR1 reads LNHDA; CDR2 reads SQIVND (reference sequence). The CDR3 DNA sequence: TGTGCCAGTAGTATCAAGCCTAGCGGGAGTTTTACTGAGCAGTTCTTC. It translates to CASSIKPSGSFTEQFF. The full variable domain, completed using reference TRBV19 and TRBJ2-1, is DGGITQSPKYLFRKEGQNVTLSCEQNLNHDAMYWYRQDPGQGLRLIYYSQIVNDFQKGDIAEGYSVSREKKESFPLTVTSAQKNPTAFYLCASSIKPSGSFTEQFFGPGTRLTVL.

The chain is built from TRBV7-3 and TRBJ2-2, with TRBD2 identical over 7 bases. This CDR3 region has 16 residues. Germline V gene lookup returns CDR1 SGHTA and CDR2 FQGTGA. J was trimmed by 3 bases and V by 1 base; bases with no gene match: 5. The CDR3 region has the DNA TGTGCCAGCAGCTTAAGGGGGAGGGCGGACACCGGGGAGCTGTTTTTT. Protein product: CASSLRGRADTGELFF. Full variable domain (rest looked up from reference TRBV7-3 and TRBJ2-2): GAGVSQTPSNKVTEKGKYVELRCDPISGHTALYWYRQSLGQGPEFLIYFQGTGAADDSGLPNDRFFAVRPEGSVSTLKIQRTERGDSAVYLCASSLRGRADTGELFFGEGSRLTVL.

This chain links TRBV4-2 with TRBJ2-2; 8 nucleotides match TRBD1. From germline, CDR1 is LGHNA and CDR2 YNFKEQ. The CDR3 runs 16 residues. V lost 1 base and J lost 6; bases outside the gene matches: 7. The CDR3 region is CASSQASGGASGELFF. DNA of the CDR3: TGTGCCAGCAGCCAAGCGTCAGGGGGCGCATCCGGGGAGCTGTTTTTT.

The chain employs TRBV3-1 (or the pseudogene TRBV3-2) and TRBJ2-7; no clear D. This CDR3 region has 11 residues. Trimming removed 6 bases at V and 7 bases at J, with 10 bases between. Germline CDR1 and CDR2: LGHDT and YNNKEL (reference sequence). The CDR3 is CASRNKAEQYF. The CDR3 nucleotides read TGTGCCAGCAGGAACAAAGCGGAGCAGTACTTC.

CDR3 nucleotides: TGTGCCAGCAGTTACTCCGGGAGAATAGGGACTGAAGCTTTCTTT. Its protein product is CASSYSGRIGTEAFF. J is TRBJ1-1 and V is TRBV6-5, with no clear D. Trimming stripped 0 bases from V and 5 bases from J, with 13 bases between. The germline gives CDR1 MNHEY, CDR2 SVGAGI. The CDR3 covers 15 residues.

The chain uses TRBV7-3 and TRBJ2-7; 10 bases align to TRBD2. This CDR3 contains 13 residues. Germline assignment: CDR1 SGHTA and CDR2 FQGTGA. J was trimmed by 4 bases and V by 10 bases; bases with no gene match: 7. The CDR3 DNA reads as TGTGCCATTCTTACTAGCGGGAAGTACGAGCAGTACTTC. Translation: CAILTSGKYEQYF.

The chain combines TRBV6-1 with TRBJ2-7; TRBD1 aligns across 7 bases. The CDR3 sequence is 12 residues long. CDR1 MNHNS and CDR2 SASEGT come from the germline V gene. The V and J ends lost 3 bases and 6 bases, in that order; junction bases with no gene match: 2. CDR3 in amino acids: CASSDRGSEQYF. In DNA form, the CDR3 reads TGTGCCAGCAGTGACAGGGGGTCCGAGCAGTACTTC.

The genes are TRBV9 and TRBJ2-3, with 10 bases identical to TRBD2. V lost 4 bases to trimming and J lost 2 bases; unmatched junction nucleotides: 7. This CDR3 comprises 16 residues. Looked up from germline, CDR1 is SGDLS and CDR2 is YYNGEE. CDR3 bases: TGTGCCAGCAGCCCCGGACTAGCGGAGGTCACAGATACGCAGTATTTT. Translating gives CASSPGLAEVTDTQYF.

The chain combines TRBV29-1 with TRBJ1-1; D not resolved. Germline V lookup: CDR1 SQVTM, CDR2 ANQGSEA. Trimming took 6 bases from V and 4 from J, leaving 15 bases between them. This CDR3 is 13 amino acids long. CDR3 in amino acids: CSVRSWEGTEAFF. The CDR3, as DNA: TGCAGCGTGAGGAGTTGGGAAGGCACTGAAGCTTTCTTT.

V and J are TRBV7-9 and TRBJ1-2; the match to TRBD1 covers 8 bases. Trimming removed 1 base from V and 3 bases from J; junction bases left unmatched: 1. CDR1 is SEHNR, CDR2 FQNEAQ, per germline (reference sequence). This CDR3 has 14 residues. CDR3 DNA sequence: TGTGCCAGCAGCTTAGGGGGACAGGACTATGGCTACACCTTC. Residues: CASSLGGQDYGYTF.

J is TRBJ1-1 and V is TRBV7-9; D remains unclear. Trimming removed 3 bases from V and 6 bases from J, with 14 bases in between. The CDR3 is made up of 14 amino acids. Germline values: CDR1 SEHNR, CDR2 FQNEAQ (reference sequence). CDR3 DNA: TGTGCCAGCAGCTTCCCTGGGAACCGGGCTGAAGCTTTCTTT. The encoded protein is CASSFPGNRAEAFF.

The chain uses TRBV2 and TRBJ2-1; D uncertain. The germline V gene encodes CDR1 SNHLY and CDR2 FYNNEI. The V gene lost 8 bases and the J gene lost 0 bases, with 8 bases spanning the gap. The CDR3 has 13 residues. CDR3 sequence reads: CASRMSSYNEQFF. Written as DNA, the CDR3 is TGTGCCAGCCGCATGAGCTCCTACAATGAGCAGTTCTTC.

The count of this clone is one. The chain combines TRBV12-3 or TRBV12-4 with TRBJ2-1; D is perhaps TRBD2 (5 bases). The V and J ends lost 6 bases and 10 bases respectively, with 10 bases between them. The CDR3 runs 11 residues. The CDR3 nucleotides read TGTGCCAGCAGGCTACGCGGGGAGCAGTTCTTC. Translated, it gives CASRLRGEQFF.

The J gene is TRBJ1-1, the V gene TRBV5-1; D call uncertain. This CDR3 region has 14 residues. The V end was cut by 4 bases, the J end by 4 bases, with 14 bases between. In germline, CDR1 is SGHRS, CDR2 YFSETQ. The CDR3 loop reads CASSLKVGSTEAFF. The CDR3 nucleotides are TGCGCCAGCAGCCTCAAAGTGGGTAGCACTGAAGCTTTCTTT.

In this sample, this clone turned up once. J is TRBJ2-7 and V is TRBV6-5; TRBD1 agrees at 8 bases. Losses at the gene ends were 4 bases for V and 7 bases for J; bases not matched to a gene: 9. The CDR3 is made up of 14 amino acids. Germline CDR1 reads MNHEY; CDR2 reads SVGAGI. The CDR3 reads CASSSPSDRVEQYF. The CDR3 coding sequence is TGTGCCAGCAGTTCCCCCTCGGACAGGGTTGAGCAGTACTTC.

The gene calls are TRBV19 and TRBJ1-1; D not resolved. The V and J ends lost 3 bases and 3 bases respectively, with 8 bases between them. The CDR3 runs to 13 residues. The V gene's germline CDR1 is LNHDA and CDR2 SQIVND (reference sequence). For the CDR3, the DNA is TGTGCCAGTAGTATTCGTCTGGACACTGAAGCTTTCTTT. It specifies CASSIRLDTEAFF.

CDR3 DNA: TGTGCCAGCGGGCAGCGATCTAACTATGGCTACACCTTC. Translated: CASGQRSNYGYTF. The V gene is TRBV7-2, the J gene TRBJ1-2; D is undetermined. Germline V gives CDR1 SGHTA, CDR2 FQGNSA. Trimming stripped 8 bases from V and 0 bases from J, with 10 bases between. The CDR3 has 13 amino acids.

The J gene is TRBJ1-1, the V gene TRBV5-1, with D uncertain. V lost 2 bases, J lost 1 base, and 9 bases lay in between. Germline V gene sequence: CDR1 SGHRS, CDR2 YFSETQ. CDR3 size: 14 residues. CDR3 DNA sequence: TGCGCCAGCAGCTTAGCGCCCACGAACACTGAAGCTTTCTTT. Protein: CASSLAPTNTEAFF.

The rearrangement links TRBV15 to TRBJ1-5; tentative D call: TRBD1 (5 bases). Trimming cost V 0 bases and J 6 bases, with 18 bases left between them. The CDR3 spans 17 residues. The V gene's germline CDR1 is LNHNV and CDR2 YYDKDF (reference sequence). The chain's CDR3 is CATSRDGGHPTGQPQHF. CDR3 DNA sequence: TGTGCCACCAGCAGAGACGGGGGTCATCCAACAGGTCAGCCCCAGCATTTT.